These 24 T cell receptor beta chains originate from one sample sequenced in a study of Ad26.COV2.S vaccination and SARS-CoV-2 variants. Sequencing was performed with immunoSEQ multiplex PCR; in TCRdb, only in-frame clones are kept and a portion is missing. The sample lists 400,000 to 450,000 clones; about nine tenths were seen once. Regarding treatment: about 20 received Ad26.COV2.S at low or high dose, single or two shots; several received placebo; per-sample allocation not given. The study sampled participants on day 63 after the first vaccine or placebo injection. The sequences come from peripheral blood, collected in a trial of Ad26.COV2.S vaccine versus placebo. These TCRs come from a person aged 18-60 years who received the Ad26.COV2.S COVID-19 vaccine or a placebo.

The gene calls are TRBV10-3 and TRBJ1-2; D is ambiguous. Germline V gene data show CDR1 as ENHRY and CDR2 as SYGVKD. The CDR3 has 14 amino acids. Trimming stripped 5 bases from V and 0 bases from J, with 10 bases between. CDR3 loop: CAISSTETNYGYTF. Here the CDR3 DNA reads TGTGCCATCAGTAGTACAGAAACTAACTATGGCTACACCTTC.

The gene calls are TRBV3-1 (or the pseudogene TRBV3-2) and TRBJ1-3; D is perhaps TRBD1 (5 bases). The CDR3 totals 14 residues. Germline V gene lookup returns CDR1 LGHDT and CDR2 YNNKEL (reference sequence). V lost 0 bases, J lost 8 bases, and 11 bases lay in between. CDR3 amino acids: CASSQEWGRYTIYF. CDR3 in DNA: TGTGCCAGCAGCCAAGAGTGGGGCCGTTACACCATATATTTT.

V and J are TRBV10-3 and TRBJ1-2; no definite D call. Per germline, CDR1 ENHRY and CDR2 SYGVKD. The V end lost 0 bases, the J end lost 1 base, and 6 bases lay between the germline ends. The CDR3 totals 14 residues. CDR3 amino acids: CAISESRDNYGYTF. CDR3 nucleotide sequence: TGTGCCATCAGTGAGTCCCGAGATAACTATGGCTACACCTTC.

This clone was recorded only once. V and J are TRBV28 and TRBJ1-2; D remains ambiguous. Per the germline V gene, CDR1 is MDHEN and CDR2 is SYDVKM. This CDR3 spans 12 amino acids. V was trimmed by 6 bases and J by 1 base, leaving 6 bases between them. The DNA for the CDR3 is TGTGCCAGCAGCCGCCATAACTATGGCTACACCTTC. Its protein product is CASSRHNYGYTF.

The chain's CDR3 is CASSPGTENYGYTF. In DNA, the CDR3 is TGTGCCAGCAGTCCGGGGACTGAGAACTATGGCTACACCTTC. The chain recombines TRBV27 with TRBJ1-2; D is possibly TRBD1 (5 bases). CDR3 length equals 14 residues. CDR1 is MNHEY and CDR2 is SMNVEV in the germline V gene (reference sequence). The V and J ends lost 5 bases and 2 bases respectively, with 12 bases between them.

This chain uses TRBV11-2 with TRBJ2-7; no firm D call. The CDR3 has 11 residues. The V gene's germline CDR1 is SGHAT and CDR2 FQNNGV. Trimming removed 3 bases at V and 4 bases at J, with 4 bases between. In nucleotides, the CDR3 is TGTGCCAGCAGCTTTAATTACGAGCAGTACTTC. It translates to CASSFNYEQYF.

The sample holds one count of this clone. The chain has TRBV2 and TRBJ1-1; TRBD1 agrees at 7 bases. With V trimmed by 6 bases and J by 5 bases, 3 bases remained unmatched. Germline V gene lookup returns CDR1 SNHLY and CDR2 FYNNEI. The CDR3 contains 12 residues. Written as DNA, the CDR3 is TGTGCCAGCAGCCTGACAGGGACTGAAGCTTTCTTT. Its protein is CASSLTGTEAFF.

The V gene is TRBV19, the J gene TRBJ1-2; D unresolved. V shed 5 bases and J shed 4 bases, with 8 bases lying between them. CDR3 length equals 12 residues. Germline CDR1 reads LNHDA; CDR2 reads SQIVND (reference sequence). The CDR3 loop reads CASSPGSYGYTF. In nucleotides, the CDR3 is TGTGCCAGTAGTCCGGGCTCCTATGGCTACACCTTC.

Comment on this clone: The sample holds other DNA sequences that translate to the same CDR3. The chain combines TRBV6-5 with TRBJ1-1; D is ambiguous. This CDR3 contains 15 residues. The germline V gene encodes CDR1 MNHEY and CDR2 SVGAGI. V was clipped by 0 bases and J by 0 bases, with 8 bases between them. The CDR3 region is CASSYSAGMNTEAFF. The CDR3 DNA follows: TGTGCCAGCAGTTACTCAGCAGGCATGAACACTGAAGCTTTCTTT.

The chain joins TRBV13 to TRBJ2-1, with 11 bases identical to TRBD2. V shed 4 bases and J 5 bases; nucleotides not matched to a gene: 4. This CDR3 spans 15 amino acids. Germline lookup yields CDR1 PRHDT and CDR2 FYEKMQ (reference sequence). As DNA, the CDR3 is TGTGCCAGCAGCTCCCTGGGACTAGCGGACAATGAGCAGTTCTTC. Protein product: CASSSLGLADNEQFF.

In nucleotides, the CDR3 is TGTGCCAGCAGCCATCGGACTAGCGGGACGAACGAGCAGTACTTC. This gives the protein CASSHRTSGTNEQYF. The gene calls are TRBV7-9 and TRBJ2-7; 12 bases map to TRBD2. The ends lost 5 bases at V and 5 bases at J; junction bases unmatched: 7. Germline CDR1 reads SEHNR; CDR2 reads FQNEAQ (reference sequence). The CDR3 covers 15 residues. Full variable domain (remainder filled in from reference TRBV7-9 and TRBJ2-7): DTGVSQNPRHKITKRGQNVTFRCDPISEHNRLYWYRQTLGQGPEFLTYFQNEAQLEKSRLLSDRFSAERPKGSFSTLEIQRTEQGDSAMYLCASSHRTSGTNEQYFGPGTRLTVT.

The chain carries TRBV4-3 and TRBJ2-7; 7 bases map to TRBD1. V shed 7 bases, J shed 6 bases, and the junction held 9 bases outside the gene matches. The CDR3 has 13 residues. Germline-derived CDR1 and CDR2 are LGHNA and YSLEER. The CDR3, as DNA: TGCGCCAGCATCCCAACAGGGGTAGGCGAGCAGTACTTC. Encoded protein: CASIPTGVGEQYF.

This clone was seen only once. The chain employs TRBV18 and TRBJ2-5; 7 bases align to TRBD2. After removal of 2 bases from V and 4 bases from J, the junction contained 7 bases not matched to a gene. Germline loops: CDR1 KGHSH, CDR2 LQKENI. The CDR3 is made up of 15 amino acids. The CDR3 nucleotides read TGTGCCAGCTCACCAGTGGAGGGAGGGCCAGAGACCCAGTACTTC. This encodes CASSPVEGGPETQYF.

This chain links TRBV27 with TRBJ2-3; possible D gene TRBD2, 5 bases. There are 15 residues in the CDR3. The germline V gene encodes CDR1 MNHEY and CDR2 SMNVEV (reference sequence). V gave up 3 bases and J gave up 3 bases, with 13 bases separating them. The CDR3 region has the DNA TGTGCCAGCAGTTTGTTTCCGGGAACTACAGATACGCAGTATTTT. Residues: CASSLFPGTTDTQYF.

CDR3 sequence: CASSTRTAVDEQFF. In DNA form, the CDR3 reads TGTGCCAGCAGCACCCGGACCGCTGTAGATGAGCAGTTCTTC. V is TRBV7-8 and J is TRBJ2-1, with no clear D. The CDR3 has 14 residues. V was cut by 5 bases and J by 8 bases, with 16 bases left in between. Germline lookup yields CDR1 SGHVS and CDR2 FQNEAQ. The variable domain in full, with the rest retrieved from reference TRBV7-8 and TRBJ2-1, is GAGVSQSPRYKVAKRGQDVALRCDPISGHVSLFWYQQALGQGPEFLTYFQNEAQLDKSGLPSDRFFAERPEGSVSTLKIQRTQQEDSAVYLCASSTRTAVDEQFFGPGTRLTVL.

The chain has TRBV4-1 and TRBJ2-7; 11 bases match TRBD2. The CDR3 consists of 16 residues. After removal of 1 base from V and 4 bases from J, the junction contained 6 bases not matched to a gene. CDR1 is MGHRA and CDR2 is YSYEKL in the germline V gene. DNA of the CDR3: TGCGCCAGCAGCCAAGCACCCACTAGCGGGAGTTACGAGCAGTACTTC. Its translation is CASSQAPTSGSYEQYF.

The rearrangement links TRBV2 to TRBJ2-5; 10 bases map to TRBD1. Germline V lookup: CDR1 SNHLY, CDR2 FYNNEI. Trimming cost V 6 bases and J 5 bases; bases outside gene matches: 12. This CDR3 has 16 amino acids. CDR3 amino acids: CASSAGTGAPGETQYF. CDR3 nucleotide sequence: TGTGCCAGCAGCGCCGGGACAGGGGCCCCAGGGGAGACCCAGTACTTC.

The rearrangement links TRBV2 to TRBJ1-1; a weak D match, TRBD1 (6 bases). CDR1 and CDR2 (germline): SNHLY, FYNNEI. The CDR3 length is 16 residues. The V end was cut by 3 bases, the J end by 0 bases, with 14 bases between. The CDR3 DNA is TGTGCCAGCAGTGATGGAGGGGGTGGATTGAACACTGAAGCTTTCTTT. It encodes CASSDGGGGLNTEAFF.

The V gene is TRBV27, the J gene TRBJ2-1; no clear D. This CDR3 spans 15 amino acids. Trimming cost V 0 bases and J 4 bases, with 10 bases left between them. Germline values: CDR1 MNHEY, CDR2 SMNVEV (reference sequence). CDR3 protein: CASSLSGGTYNEQFF. The CDR3 DNA sequence: TGTGCCAGCAGTTTATCGGGCGGAACTTACAATGAGCAGTTCTTC.

J is TRBJ2-2 and V is TRBV11-2; D possibly corresponds to TRBD2 (6 bases). CDR1 and CDR2 from the germline V gene are SGHAT and FQNNGV. Trimming cost V 1 base and J 6 bases, with 12 bases left between them. The CDR3 has 15 amino acids. The CDR3 nucleotides read TGTGCCAGCAGCTTAGCCGGGAGCACCCCCGGGGAGCTGTTTTTT. It encodes CASSLAGSTPGELFF.

The gene calls are TRBV6-6 and TRBJ2-7, with TRBD2 as a possible D gene (5 bases). The CDR3 loop spans 15 amino acids. Germline CDR1 is MNHNY and CDR2 is SVGAGI (reference sequence). V was pared by 6 bases and J by 4 bases, with 19 bases between. The CDR3 reads CASRPLSGKVYEQYF. CDR3 coding DNA: TGTGCCAGCAGACCCTTATCGGGGAAGGTTTACGAGCAGTACTTC.

The chain carries TRBV6-5 and TRBJ1-6, with D possibly TRBD1 on 6 matching bases. Germline-derived CDR1 and CDR2 are MNHEY and SVGAGI. The CDR3 contains 15 residues. V was cut by 6 bases and J by 6 bases, with 15 bases left in between. CDR3 residues: CASSPQGTSNSPLHF. The CDR3 DNA reads TGTGCCAGCAGCCCACAGGGAACCAGTAATTCACCCCTCCACTTT.

V gene TRBV5-1 combines with J gene TRBJ1-1; 8 bases fit TRBD1. Germline V lookup: CDR1 SGHRS, CDR2 YFSETQ. After removal of 4 bases from V and 1 base from J, the junction contained 3 bases not matched to a gene. The CDR3 covers 14 residues. CDR3 DNA: TGCGCCAGCAGCCCCCAGGGGGCGAACACTGAAGCTTTCTTT. Protein product: CASSPQGANTEAFF.

The chain uses TRBV6-2 or TRBV6-3 and TRBJ2-2, with 10 bases fitting TRBD2. Germline assignment: CDR1 MNHEY and CDR2 SVGEGT. This CDR3 contains 17 residues. Trimming took 0 bases from V and 4 from J; bases not matched to a gene: 5. The CDR3 coding sequence is TGTGCCAGCAGTTACTCGTCTAGCGGGAGTATCACCGGGGAGCTGTTTTTT. Amino acids: CASSYSSSGSITGELFF.